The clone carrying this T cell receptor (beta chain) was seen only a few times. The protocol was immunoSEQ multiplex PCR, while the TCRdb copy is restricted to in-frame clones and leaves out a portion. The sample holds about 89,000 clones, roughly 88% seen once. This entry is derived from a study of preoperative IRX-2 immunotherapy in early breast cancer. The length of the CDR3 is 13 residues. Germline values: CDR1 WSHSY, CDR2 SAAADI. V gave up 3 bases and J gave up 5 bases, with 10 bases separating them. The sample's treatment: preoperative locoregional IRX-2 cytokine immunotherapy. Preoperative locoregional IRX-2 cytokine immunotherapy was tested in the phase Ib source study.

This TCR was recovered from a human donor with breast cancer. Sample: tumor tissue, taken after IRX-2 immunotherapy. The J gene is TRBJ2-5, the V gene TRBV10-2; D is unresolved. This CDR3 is CASSEGVVETQYF. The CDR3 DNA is TGCGCCAGCAGTGAAGGCGTCGTTGAGACCCAGTACTTC.